This T cell receptor (beta chain) emerged from a study of CD8+ T cells in alopecia areata. Overall study: Patients in the treated group were given tofacitinib by mouth, 5 to 10 mg twice a day. Study-wide results and caveats: Resident alphabeta T cells of normal skin are also sequenced in scalp samples. Lesional scalp, notably in alopecia totalis/universalis, had clonality above that of normal scalp.

Extraction and reverse transcription of RNA yielded cDNA as the sequencing template. The assay was immunoSEQ multiplex PCR, and TCRdb's table has in-frame clones only and misses some. The sample has fewer than 150,000 clones; roughly two fifths are singletons. V lost 0 bases, J lost 10 bases, and 7 bases lay in between. Germline CDR1 and CDR2: LGHNA and YNFKEQ. The CDR3 sequence is 12 residues long. There are a few counts of this clone. What it binds is not known. The sequence was obtained from a human donor with alopecia areata. Specimen: CD4+ T cells sorted from blood. The gene calls are TRBV4-2 and TRBJ2-1, with D unclear. DNA for the CDR3: TGTGCCAGCAGCCAAGACACCGGGGAGCAGTTCTTC. Translating it yields CASSQDTGEQFF.